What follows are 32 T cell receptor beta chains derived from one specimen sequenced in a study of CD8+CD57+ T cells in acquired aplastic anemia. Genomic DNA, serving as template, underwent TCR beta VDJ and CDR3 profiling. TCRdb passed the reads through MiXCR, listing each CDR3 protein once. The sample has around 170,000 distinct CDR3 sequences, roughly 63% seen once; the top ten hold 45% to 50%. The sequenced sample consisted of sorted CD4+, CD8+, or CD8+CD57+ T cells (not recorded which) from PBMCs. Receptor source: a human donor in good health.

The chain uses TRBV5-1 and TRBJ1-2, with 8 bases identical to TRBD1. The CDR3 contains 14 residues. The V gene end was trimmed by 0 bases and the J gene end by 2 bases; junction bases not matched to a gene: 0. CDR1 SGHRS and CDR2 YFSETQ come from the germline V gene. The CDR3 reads CASSLAGGNYGYTF. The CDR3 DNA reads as TGCGCCAGCAGCTTGGCAGGGGGCAACTATGGCTACACCTTC.

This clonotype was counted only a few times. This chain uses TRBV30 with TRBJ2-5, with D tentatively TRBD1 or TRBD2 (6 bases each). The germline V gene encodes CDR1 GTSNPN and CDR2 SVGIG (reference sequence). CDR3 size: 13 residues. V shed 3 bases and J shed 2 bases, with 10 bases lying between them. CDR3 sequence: CAWSRGGQETQYF. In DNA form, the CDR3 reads TGTGCCTGGAGCCGAGGGGGGCAAGAGACCCAGTACTTC.

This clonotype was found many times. The CDR3 region has the DNA TGTGCCAGCAGCTTAGCTTTCGGGAGTAACGACGAGCAGTACTTC. Its translation: CASSLAFGSNDEQYF. V is TRBV7-9 and J is TRBJ2-7; the D gene is possibly TRBD2 (6 bases). There are 15 residues in the CDR3. The germline V gene encodes CDR1 SEHNR and CDR2 FQNEAQ (reference sequence). With 0 bases removed from V and 5 bases from J, the gap between germline ends came to 14 bases.

Here the CDR3 DNA reads TGTGCCAGCAGCACGAGGGCCGGCGGGAATTCACCCCTCCACTTT. Amino acid sequence: CASSTRAGGNSPLHF. V usage is TRBV9 and J usage is TRBJ1-6; D unclear. CDR1 and CDR2 (germline): SGDLS, YYNGEE. CDR3 length: 15 amino acids. Trimming removed 4 bases from V and 7 bases from J, with 15 bases in between.

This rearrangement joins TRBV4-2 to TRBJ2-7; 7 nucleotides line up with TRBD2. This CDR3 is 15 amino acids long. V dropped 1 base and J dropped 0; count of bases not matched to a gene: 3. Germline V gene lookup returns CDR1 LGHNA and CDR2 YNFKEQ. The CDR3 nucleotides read TGTGCCAGCAGCCAAGTAGGACTAGTCTCCTACGAGCAGTACTTC. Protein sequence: CASSQVGLVSYEQYF.

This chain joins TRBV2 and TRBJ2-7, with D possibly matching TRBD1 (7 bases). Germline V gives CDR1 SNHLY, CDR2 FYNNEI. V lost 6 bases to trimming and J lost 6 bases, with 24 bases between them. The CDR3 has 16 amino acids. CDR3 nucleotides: TGTGCCAGCAGGGACGCGGGACAGTGGAATCTCTGCGAGCAGTACTTC. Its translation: CASRDAGQWNLCEQYF.

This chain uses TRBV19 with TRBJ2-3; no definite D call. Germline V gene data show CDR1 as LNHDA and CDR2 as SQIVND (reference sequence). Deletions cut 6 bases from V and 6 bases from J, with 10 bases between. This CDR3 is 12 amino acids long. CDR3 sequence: CASSPGSDTQYF. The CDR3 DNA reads TGTGCCAGTAGCCCTGGGTCCGATACGCAGTATTTT.

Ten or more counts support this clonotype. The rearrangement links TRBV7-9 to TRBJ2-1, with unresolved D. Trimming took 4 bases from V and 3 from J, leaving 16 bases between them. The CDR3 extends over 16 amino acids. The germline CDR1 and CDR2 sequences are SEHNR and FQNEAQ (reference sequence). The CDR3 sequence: CASSSPRPPDYNEQFF. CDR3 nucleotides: TGTGCCAGCAGCTCACCCCGGCCCCCTGACTACAATGAGCAGTTCTTC.

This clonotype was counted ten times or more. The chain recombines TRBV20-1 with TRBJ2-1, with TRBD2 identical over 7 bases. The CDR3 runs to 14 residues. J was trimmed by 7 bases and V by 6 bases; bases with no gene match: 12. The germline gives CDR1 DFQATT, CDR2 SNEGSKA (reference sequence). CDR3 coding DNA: TGCAGTGCCACCGGGACTACGACCCGGAATGAGCAGTTCTTC. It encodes CSATGTTTRNEQFF.

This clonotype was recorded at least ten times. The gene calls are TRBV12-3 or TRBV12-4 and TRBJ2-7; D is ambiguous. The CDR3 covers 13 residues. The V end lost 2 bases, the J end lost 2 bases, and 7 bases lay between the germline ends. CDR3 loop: CASSLSYAYEQYF. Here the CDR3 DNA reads TGTGCCAGCAGTTTAAGCTATGCCTACGAGCAGTACTTC.

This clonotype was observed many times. The CDR3 spells CASSYLHEQYF. As DNA, the CDR3 is TGTGCCAGCAGTTACCTACACGAGCAGTACTTC. The chain recombines TRBV6-5 with TRBJ2-7; no firm D call. The CDR3 length is 11 residues. CDR1 is MNHEY, CDR2 SVGAGI, per germline. Trimming took off 2 bases at V and 5 bases at J, with 4 bases between the two ends.

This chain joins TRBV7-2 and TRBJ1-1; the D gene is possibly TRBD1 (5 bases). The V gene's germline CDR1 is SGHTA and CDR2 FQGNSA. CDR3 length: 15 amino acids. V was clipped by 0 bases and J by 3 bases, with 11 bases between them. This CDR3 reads CASSLAWEGDTEAFF. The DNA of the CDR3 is TGTGCCAGCAGCTTAGCGTGGGAAGGGGACACTGAAGCTTTCTTT.

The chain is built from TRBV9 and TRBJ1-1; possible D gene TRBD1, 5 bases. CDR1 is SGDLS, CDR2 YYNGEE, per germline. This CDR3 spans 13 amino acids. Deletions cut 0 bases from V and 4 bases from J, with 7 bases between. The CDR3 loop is CASSVGRGTEAFF. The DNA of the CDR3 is TGTGCCAGCAGCGTAGGGAGGGGCACTGAAGCTTTCTTT.

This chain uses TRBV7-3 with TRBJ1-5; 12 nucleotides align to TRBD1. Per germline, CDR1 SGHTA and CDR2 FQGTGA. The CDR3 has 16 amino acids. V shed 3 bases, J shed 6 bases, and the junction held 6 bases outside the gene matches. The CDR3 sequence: CASSFSGTGGGQPQHF. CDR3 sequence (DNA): TGTGCCAGCAGCTTCTCCGGGACAGGGGGCGGTCAGCCCCAGCATTTT.

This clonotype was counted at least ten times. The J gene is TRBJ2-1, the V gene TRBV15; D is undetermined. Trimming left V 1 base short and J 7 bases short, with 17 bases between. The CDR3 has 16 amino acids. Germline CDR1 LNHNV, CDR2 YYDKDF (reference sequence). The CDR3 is CATSRGRHALQNEQFF. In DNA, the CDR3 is TGTGCCACCAGCAGAGGCAGACACGCTCTACAGAATGAGCAGTTCTTC.

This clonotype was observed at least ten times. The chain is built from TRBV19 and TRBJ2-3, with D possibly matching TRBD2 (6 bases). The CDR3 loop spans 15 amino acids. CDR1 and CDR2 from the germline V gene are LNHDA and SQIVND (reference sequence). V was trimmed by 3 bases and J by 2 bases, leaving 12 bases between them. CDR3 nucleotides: TGTGCCAGTAGTATGGGGGACTTGATCACAGATACGCAGTATTTT. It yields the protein CASSMGDLITDTQYF.

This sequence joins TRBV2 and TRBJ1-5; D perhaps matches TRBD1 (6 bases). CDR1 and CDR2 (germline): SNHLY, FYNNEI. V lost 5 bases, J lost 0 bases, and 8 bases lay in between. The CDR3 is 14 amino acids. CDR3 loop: CASSTGSSNQPQHF. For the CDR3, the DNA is TGTGCCAGCAGTACAGGGAGTAGCAATCAGCCCCAGCATTTT.

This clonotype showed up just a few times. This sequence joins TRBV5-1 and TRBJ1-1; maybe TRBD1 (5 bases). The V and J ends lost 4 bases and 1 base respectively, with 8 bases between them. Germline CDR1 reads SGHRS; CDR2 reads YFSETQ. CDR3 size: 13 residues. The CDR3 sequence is CASSNGANTEAFF. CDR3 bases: TGCGCCAGCAGCAATGGGGCGAACACTGAAGCTTTCTTT.

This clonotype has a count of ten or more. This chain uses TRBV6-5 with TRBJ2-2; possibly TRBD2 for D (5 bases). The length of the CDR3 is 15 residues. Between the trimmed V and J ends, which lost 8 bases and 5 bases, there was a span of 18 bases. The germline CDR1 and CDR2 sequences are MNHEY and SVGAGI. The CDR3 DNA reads TGTGCCAGCGGACTGGAAGGCCGCGGGACCGGGGAGCTGTTTTTT. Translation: CASGLEGRGTGELFF.

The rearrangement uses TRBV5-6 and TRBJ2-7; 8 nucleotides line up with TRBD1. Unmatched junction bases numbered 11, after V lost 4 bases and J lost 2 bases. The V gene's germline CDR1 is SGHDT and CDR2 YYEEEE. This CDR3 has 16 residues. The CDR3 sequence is CASSQYGQGGPYEQYF. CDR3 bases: TGTGCCAGCAGCCAATATGGACAGGGAGGCCCCTACGAGCAGTACTTC. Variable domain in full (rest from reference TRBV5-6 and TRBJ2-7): DAGVTQSPTHLIKTRGQQVTLRCSPKSGHDTVSWYQQALGQGPQFIFQYYEEEERQRGNFPDRFSGHQFPNYSSELNVNALLLGDSALYLCASSQYGQGGPYEQYFGPGTRLTVT.

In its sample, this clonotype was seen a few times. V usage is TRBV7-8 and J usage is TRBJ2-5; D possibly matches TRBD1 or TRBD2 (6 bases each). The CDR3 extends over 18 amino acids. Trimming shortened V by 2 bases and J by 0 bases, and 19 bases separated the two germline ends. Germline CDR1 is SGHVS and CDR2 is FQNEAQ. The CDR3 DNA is TGTGCCAGCAGCTTACTCCCTTGGGGGGCTCAGTACCAAGAGACCCAGTACTTC. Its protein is CASSLLPWGAQYQETQYF.

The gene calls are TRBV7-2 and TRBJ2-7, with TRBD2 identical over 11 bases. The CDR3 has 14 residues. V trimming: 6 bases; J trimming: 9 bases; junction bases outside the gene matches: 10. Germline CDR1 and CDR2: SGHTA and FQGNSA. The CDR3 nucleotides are TGTGCCAGCAGGTCCACTAGCGGGGGAAGGGGGCAGTACTTC. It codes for CASRSTSGGRGQYF.

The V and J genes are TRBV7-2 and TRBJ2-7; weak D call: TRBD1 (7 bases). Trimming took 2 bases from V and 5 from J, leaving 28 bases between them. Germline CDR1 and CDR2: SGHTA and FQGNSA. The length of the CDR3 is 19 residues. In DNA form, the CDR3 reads TGTGCCAGCAGCTTAACCGCTCCGACGGCCAGGGGGGCCATCGACGAGCAGTACTTC. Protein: CASSLTAPTARGAIDEQYF.

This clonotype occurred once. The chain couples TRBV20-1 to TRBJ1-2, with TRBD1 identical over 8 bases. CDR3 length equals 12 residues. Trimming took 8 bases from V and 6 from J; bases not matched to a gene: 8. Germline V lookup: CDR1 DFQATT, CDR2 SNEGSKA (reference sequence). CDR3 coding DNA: TGCAGTCCGCGACAGGGGTTGGATGGCTACACCTTC. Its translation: CSPRQGLDGYTF.

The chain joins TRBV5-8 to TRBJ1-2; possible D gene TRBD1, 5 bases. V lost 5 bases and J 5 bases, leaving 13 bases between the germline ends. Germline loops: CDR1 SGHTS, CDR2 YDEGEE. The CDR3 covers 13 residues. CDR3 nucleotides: TGTGCCAGCAGTGAAGGGACTGGATATGGCTACACCTTC. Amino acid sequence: CASSEGTGYGYTF.

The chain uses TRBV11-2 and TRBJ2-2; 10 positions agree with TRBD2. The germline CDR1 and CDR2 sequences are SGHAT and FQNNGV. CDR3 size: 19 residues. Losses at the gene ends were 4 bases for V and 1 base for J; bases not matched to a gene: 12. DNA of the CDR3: TGTGCCAGCAGCTCCGTAGCGGGAGGACTACTTATGAACACCGGGGAGCTGTTTTTT. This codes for CASSSVAGGLLMNTGELFF. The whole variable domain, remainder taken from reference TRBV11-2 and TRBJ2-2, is EAGVAQSPRYKIIEKRQSVAFWCNPISGHATLYWYQQILGQGPKLLIQFQNNGVVDDSQLPKDRFSAERLKGVDSTLKIQPAKLEDSAVYLCASSSVAGGLLMNTGELFFGEGSRLTVL.

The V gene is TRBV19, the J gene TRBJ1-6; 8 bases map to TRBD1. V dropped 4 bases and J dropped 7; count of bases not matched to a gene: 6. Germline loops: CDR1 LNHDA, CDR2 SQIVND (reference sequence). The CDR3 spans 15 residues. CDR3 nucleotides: TGTGCCAGTAGTACCGGACAGGGAATAAATTCACCCCTCCACTTT. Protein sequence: CASSTGQGINSPLHF.

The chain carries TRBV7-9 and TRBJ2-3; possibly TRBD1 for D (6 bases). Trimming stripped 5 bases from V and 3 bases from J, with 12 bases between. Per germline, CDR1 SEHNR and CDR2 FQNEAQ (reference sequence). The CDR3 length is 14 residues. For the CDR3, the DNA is TGTGCCAGCAGCAGGAGGACAGAGACAGATACGCAGTATTTT. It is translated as CASSRRTETDTQYF.

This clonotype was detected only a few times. CDR3: CASSPVQTRDYEQYF. The CDR3 coding sequence is TGTGCCAGCAGCCCGGTCCAGACCAGAGACTACGAGCAGTACTTC. The chain combines TRBV7-9 with TRBJ2-7; D remains ambiguous. Germline CDR1 and CDR2: SEHNR and FQNEAQ (reference sequence). This CDR3 is built from 15 residues. Deletions cut 5 bases from V and 3 bases from J, with 17 bases between. The full variable domain, in which reference TRBV7-9 and TRBJ2-7 provide the parts outside the CDR3, is DTGVSQNPRHKITKRGQNVTFRCDPISEHNRLYWYRQTLGQGPEFLTYFQNEAQLEKSRLLSDRFSAERPKGSFSTLEIQRTEQGDSAMYLCASSPVQTRDYEQYFGPGTRLTVT.

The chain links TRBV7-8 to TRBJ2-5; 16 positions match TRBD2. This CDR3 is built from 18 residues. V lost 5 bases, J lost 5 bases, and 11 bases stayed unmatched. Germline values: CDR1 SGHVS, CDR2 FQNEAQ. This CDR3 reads CASSHPGLAGGVPETQYF. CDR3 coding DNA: TGTGCCAGCAGCCACCCGGGACTAGCGGGGGGGGTTCCGGAGACCCAGTACTTC.

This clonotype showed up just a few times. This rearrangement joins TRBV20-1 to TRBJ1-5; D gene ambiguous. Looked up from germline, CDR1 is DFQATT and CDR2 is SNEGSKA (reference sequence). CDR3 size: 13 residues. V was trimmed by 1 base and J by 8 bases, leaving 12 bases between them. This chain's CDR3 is CSARARISEPQHF. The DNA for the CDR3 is TGCAGTGCTAGAGCTCGTATTTCGGAGCCCCAGCATTTT.

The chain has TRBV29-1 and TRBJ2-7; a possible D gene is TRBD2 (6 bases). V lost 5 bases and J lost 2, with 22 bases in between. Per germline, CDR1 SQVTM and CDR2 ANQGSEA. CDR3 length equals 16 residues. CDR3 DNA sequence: TGCAGCGTTCTCGTTAATCGGGACTCACGCACCTACGAGCAGTACTTC. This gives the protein CSVLVNRDSRTYEQYF.